The T cell receptor (beta chain) described here comes from a study of blood T cell repertoires in COVID-19. Study summary: Whether acute or convalescent, the COVID-19 samples came from the United States, Italy and Spain. PBMCs, B-cell-depleted T cells, or T cells provided the cDNA or gDNA that made up the material.

The method was immunoSEQ multiplex PCR; TCRdb's version includes in-frame clones alone and lacks a portion of them. Here the sample spans about 190,000 clones, roughly 82% being singletons. Seattle patient enrollment occurred during active infection, with longitudinal follow-up thereafter. The V end lost 5 bases, the J end lost 4 bases, and 21 bases lay between the germline ends. CDR3 length: 16 residues. Germline CDR1 and CDR2: SQVTM and ANQGSEA. This chain links TRBV29-1 with TRBJ1-3; D is possibly TRBD1 (6 bases). The sample comprised peripheral blood. The receptor's source is a woman aged 55-69 years with COVID-19, enrolled during active disease. CDR3 amino acids: CSVWDKGSLSGNTIYF. The CDR3 bases are TGCAGCGTTTGGGACAAAGGTTCATTGTCCGGAAACACCATATATTTT.